These 18 T cell receptor beta chains originate from one sample sequenced in a study of blood T cell repertoires in COVID-19. Profiling relied on immunoSEQ multiplex PCR, and the TCRdb table lists in-frame clones only, not all of them. The table lists 250,000 or so clones, 80% to 90% of them singletons. The specimen sequenced was PBMCs or T cells enriched from blood (not recorded which). Receptors originate from a woman aged 30 to 39 who had been exposed to COVID-19.

The chain carries TRBV5-1 and TRBJ2-1, with D perhaps matching TRBD2 (5 bases). V was cut by 4 bases and J by 5 bases, with 16 bases left in between. The CDR3 contains 15 residues. CDR1 is SGHRS, CDR2 YFSETQ, per germline. The chain's CDR3 is CASSLQRGSNNEQFF. The CDR3 DNA reads TGCGCCAGCAGCCTCCAGAGAGGGTCAAACAATGAGCAGTTCTTC.

The chain employs TRBV2 and TRBJ1-2; D may be TRBD1 (5 bases). The CDR3 sequence is 13 residues long. V shed 5 bases and J shed 5 bases, with 12 bases lying between them. Germline values: CDR1 SNHLY, CDR2 FYNNEI. For the CDR3, the DNA is TGTGCCAGCAGTTACAGGACACTTTATGGCTACACCTTC. Amino acids: CASSYRTLYGYTF.

The J gene is TRBJ2-2, the V gene TRBV24-1; D ambiguous. This CDR3 spans 15 amino acids. Germline loops: CDR1 KGHDR, CDR2 SFDVKD. Trimming took 7 bases from V and 3 from J, leaving 14 bases between them. The CDR3 DNA is TGTGCCACCAGCCATACCCACCGGTACACCGGGGAGCTGTTTTTT. This gives the protein CATSHTHRYTGELFF.

The J gene is TRBJ1-1, the V gene TRBV11-2; D is undetermined. This CDR3 is 12 amino acids long. Germline CDR1 and CDR2: SGHAT and FQNNGV. V lost 5 bases and J 6 bases, leaving 10 bases between the germline ends. The CDR3 DNA follows: TGTGCCAGCAGCCGTACTTACGCTGAAGCTTTCTTT. It codes for CASSRTYAEAFF.

The V and J genes are TRBV5-1 and TRBJ1-6; D perhaps matches TRBD1 (6 bases). The CDR3 length is 14 residues. The ends were cut back, 0 bases at V and 6 bases at J, with 7 bases in the middle. Looked up from germline, CDR1 is SGHRS and CDR2 is YFSETQ. The CDR3 sequence: CASSLAGANSPLHF. CDR3 nucleotides: TGCGCCAGCAGCTTGGCAGGGGCTAATTCACCCCTCCACTTT.

The chain employs TRBV28 and TRBJ2-7; 10 positions match TRBD1. The CDR3 length is 14 residues. The germline V gene encodes CDR1 MDHEN and CDR2 SYDVKM. J gave up 2 bases and V 5 bases, and 3 bases lay outside the gene matches. DNA for the CDR3: TGTGCCAGCAGTACGGGACAGGGGCCCTACGAGCAGTACTTC. Its protein is CASSTGQGPYEQYF.

The chain employs TRBV11-2 and TRBJ2-3, with D possibly matching TRBD2 (6 bases). Germline CDR1 is SGHAT and CDR2 is FQNNGV. This CDR3 spans 13 amino acids. V lost 1 base to trimming and J lost 8 bases, with 10 bases between them. CDR3 protein: CASSLAGAGTQYF. CDR3 nucleotides: TGTGCCAGCAGCTTAGCGGGAGCGGGTACGCAGTATTTT.

This clone was seen only a few times. The V and J genes are TRBV5-1 and TRBJ1-3; D ambiguous. This CDR3 contains 15 residues. Trimming pared 4 bases from V and 0 bases from J, leaving 11 bases between. Per germline, CDR1 SGHRS and CDR2 YFSETQ. The CDR3 region has the DNA TGCGCCAGCAGCCCAGCAGGAAGCTCTGGAAACACCATATATTTT. Residues: CASSPAGSSGNTIYF.

This rearrangement joins TRBV7-9 to TRBJ2-3, with 10 positions matching TRBD2. The germline CDR1 and CDR2 sequences are SEHNR and FQNEAQ (reference sequence). The CDR3 is made up of 15 amino acids. J gave up 6 bases and V 3 bases, and 6 bases lay outside the gene matches. In DNA form, the CDR3 reads TGTGCCAGCAGCTTGGATGGACTAGCGGCCGATACGCAGTATTTT. Translating gives CASSLDGLAADTQYF.

J is TRBJ1-5 and V is TRBV11-2; possibly TRBD1 for D (6 bases). The CDR3 extends over 17 amino acids. With 2 bases removed from V and 0 bases from J, the gap between germline ends came to 14 bases. Germline V gives CDR1 SGHAT, CDR2 FQNNGV. The DNA for the CDR3 is TGTGCCAGCAGCTTAATGGGGGCGGGCTATAGCAATCAGCCCCAGCATTTT. It yields the protein CASSLMGAGYSNQPQHF.

The V gene is TRBV12-5, the J gene TRBJ2-3; the match to TRBD2 covers 13 bases. The trim removed 0 bases at V and 4 bases at J, leaving 10 bases unmatched. The CDR3 length is 19 residues. Germline-derived CDR1 and CDR2 are LGHNT and FRNRAP. Here the CDR3 DNA reads TGTGCTAGTGGTTTGGTAAAAAGTTTACTAGCGGGGGGGGCAGATACGCAGTATTTT. Its protein is CASGLVKSLLAGGADTQYF. The whole variable domain, remainder taken from reference TRBV12-5 and TRBJ2-3, is DARVTQTPRHKVTEMGQEVTMRCQPILGHNTVFWYRQTMMQGLELLAYFRNRAPLDDSGMPKDRFSAEMPDATLATLKIQPSEPRDSAVYFCASGLVKSLLAGGADTQYFGPGTRLTVL.

The chain has TRBV5-6 and TRBJ2-7, with 11 bases lining up with TRBD2. J gave up 5 bases and V 1 base, and 8 bases lay outside the gene matches. The CDR3 is made up of 16 amino acids. Germline V gene sequence: CDR1 SGHDT, CDR2 YYEEEE. CDR3 amino acids: CASSLLLAGGTHEQYF. The CDR3 nucleotides read TGTGCCAGCAGCTTGTTGCTAGCGGGAGGTACCCACGAGCAGTACTTC.

The chain has TRBV3-1 (or the pseudogene TRBV3-2) and TRBJ2-1, with 9 positions matching TRBD2. The J segment lost 5 bases and the V segment lost 1 base, leaving 3 bases of the junction unmatched. Germline V gene lookup returns CDR1 LGHDT and CDR2 YNNKEL (reference sequence). This CDR3 region has 15 residues. For the CDR3, the DNA is TGTGCCAGCAGCCAAGGCGGGAGGGAGAACAATGAGCAGTTCTTC. This codes for CASSQGGRENNEQFF.

This sequence joins TRBV2 and TRBJ2-7; 8 nucleotides line up with TRBD2. V lost 6 bases and J lost 2; bases outside the gene matches: 9. The CDR3 extends over 15 amino acids. The V gene's germline CDR1 is SNHLY and CDR2 FYNNEI. The CDR3 loop is CASRIPRAGAYEQYF. The CDR3 DNA sequence: TGTGCCAGCAGGATTCCCCGAGCGGGAGCCTACGAGCAGTACTTC.

This chain uses TRBV3-1 (or the pseudogene TRBV3-2) with TRBJ1-4; D is uncertain. The V end was cut by 0 bases, the J end by 7 bases, with 9 bases between. In germline, CDR1 is LGHDT, CDR2 YNNKEL (reference sequence). This CDR3 spans 14 amino acids. The CDR3: CASSQDWGAEKLFF. DNA of the CDR3: TGTGCCAGCAGCCAAGACTGGGGAGCTGAAAAACTGTTTTTT.

The genes are TRBV29-1 and TRBJ2-7; 7 nucleotides agree with TRBD1. Trimming removed 5 bases from V and 0 bases from J; junction bases left unmatched: 7. The length of the CDR3 is 14 residues. CDR1 SQVTM and CDR2 ANQGSEA come from the germline V gene. The chain's CDR3 is CSVKSRDSSYEQYF. CDR3 bases: TGCAGCGTTAAAAGCCGGGACAGCTCCTACGAGCAGTACTTC.

V gene TRBV6-5 combines with J gene TRBJ1-2; maybe TRBD1 (6 bases). Germline V gives CDR1 MNHEY, CDR2 SVGAGI. V dropped 2 bases and J dropped 8 bases, with 21 bases sitting between them. This CDR3 contains 16 residues. The CDR3 DNA reads as TGTGCCAGCAGTTACCCTATTAGGGGGGGCTTCTGGGGCTACACCTTC. Its protein product is CASSYPIRGGFWGYTF.

The chain links TRBV27 to TRBJ2-3; 9 nucleotides match TRBD2. This CDR3 region has 14 residues. Germline loops: CDR1 MNHEY, CDR2 SMNVEV (reference sequence). Unmatched junction bases numbered 7, after V lost 10 bases and J lost 2 bases. The CDR3: CATSLAGVTDTQYF. CDR3 nucleotide sequence: TGTGCCACCTCACTAGCGGGTGTCACAGATACGCAGTATTTT.